This record covers a single T cell receptor beta chain. Sequenced by immunoSEQ multiplex PCR; TCRdb stores in-frame clones only, minus some. The sample carries about 80,000 clones, approximately 84% recorded once. This sample is drawn from a study of OX40 agonist ivuxolimab in advanced cancers. Study at large: Patients were treated with ivuxolimab, an agonistic anti-OX40 (CD134) antibody.

The CDR3 length is 13 residues. Deletions cut 1 base from V and 7 bases from J, with 13 bases between. Germline-derived CDR1 and CDR2 are GTSNPN and SVGIG (reference sequence). The clonotype was recovered from an adult with an advanced solid tumor such as melanoma, head and neck, liver or kidney cancer. The rearrangement links TRBV30 to TRBJ1-2; D gene unclear. The sample in question was CD4+ or CD8+ T cells sorted from blood, obtained in a trial of the OX40 agonist ivuxolimab. The CDR3 bases are TGTGCCTGGAGTGCCTCGGGGTTAGGTGGCTACACCTTC. Its translation is CAWSASGLGGYTF.